This T cell receptor (beta chain) comes out of a study of STAT5B mutations in CD4+ large granular lymphocyte leukemia. Study findings and constraints: TRBV06-family usage was enriched in top patient clones (8/27) versus controls (2/35).

About this clone itself: The antigen is undetermined.

Germline V gene sequence: CDR1 SGHNT, CDR2 YYREEE (reference sequence). V lost 3 bases and J lost 0; bases outside the gene matches: 7. There are 16 residues in the CDR3. The assay was run at survey level. Profiled with immunoSEQ multiplex PCR; TCRdb holds only in-frame clones, not every one. Seen here are roughly 32,000 clones, roughly 80% observed once, and the top ten hold approximately 2.1%. Sequencing was done on a sample of CD4+ T cells from blood buffy coats. This rearrangement joins TRBV5-4 to TRBJ2-7; 9 bases are a match to TRBD1. The source is a human donor in good health. The CDR3 DNA reads TGTGCCAGCAGCTCAAACCGGGACAGGGTCTCCTACGAGCAGTACTTC. Translation: CASSSNRDRVSYEQYF.